These 10 T cell receptor beta chains were sequenced from one sample in a study of blood T cell repertoires in COVID-19. Assay: immunoSEQ multiplex PCR; the TCRdb copy retains only in-frame clones and omits some. The sample gives around 250,000 clones, roughly 80% of which show up once; 5% is in the top ten. Specimen: PBMCs or T cells enriched from blood (not recorded which). The source is a man aged 40-49 years who had been exposed to COVID-19.

The chain's CDR3 is CASSPGPPLNTEAFF. The CDR3 region has the DNA TGTGCCAGCAGCCCAGGGCCTCCCTTGAACACTGAAGCTTTCTTT. J is TRBJ1-1 and V is TRBV5-4; possibly TRBD1 for D (5 bases). The CDR3 sequence is 15 residues long. V lost 4 bases, J lost 0 bases, and 13 bases lay in between. CDR1 is SGHNT and CDR2 is YYREEE in the germline V gene (reference sequence).

This clone was recorded once. The chain is built from TRBV4-1 and TRBJ1-1; 11 bases line up with TRBD1. The CDR3 contains 15 residues. V shed 1 base and J 8 bases; nucleotides not matched to a gene: 6. CDR1 and CDR2 from the germline V gene are MGHRA and YSYEKL. CDR3 sequence: CASSQGTGGGLEAFF. The CDR3 bases are TGCGCCAGCAGCCAAGGGACAGGGGGCGGTCTGGAAGCTTTCTTT.

J is TRBJ1-1 and V is TRBV5-1, with D perhaps TRBD1 (6 bases). Trimming pared 4 bases from V and 1 base from J, leaving 11 bases between. The CDR3 contains 14 residues. Germline CDR1 is SGHRS and CDR2 is YFSETQ. CDR3 loop: CASSLTGRNTEAFF. In nucleotides, the CDR3 is TGCGCCAGCAGCCTTACAGGGAGGAACACTGAAGCTTTCTTT.

The chain joins TRBV19 to TRBJ1-5; D possibly corresponds to TRBD1 (5 bases). Deletions cut 7 bases from V and 0 bases from J, with 10 bases between. There are 14 residues in the CDR3. Germline loops: CDR1 LNHDA, CDR2 SQIVND (reference sequence). The CDR3: CASKAGYSNQPQHF. In nucleotides, the CDR3 is TGTGCCAGTAAAGCAGGGTATAGCAATCAGCCCCAGCATTTT. Looking up the rest from reference TRBV19 and TRBJ1-5 gives the full variable domain: DGGITQSPKYLFRKEGQNVTLSCEQNLNHDAMYWYRQDPGQGLRLIYYSQIVNDFQKGDIAEGYSVSREKKESFPLTVTSAQKNPTAFYLCASKAGYSNQPQHFGDGTRLSIL.

This clone was detected only a few times. This chain joins TRBV11-2 and TRBJ1-3, with D unresolved. CDR1 and CDR2 from the germline V gene are SGHAT and FQNNGV. The CDR3 spans 12 residues. With 4 bases removed from V and 7 bases from J, the gap between germline ends came to 8 bases. This chain's CDR3 is CASSSNPNTIYF. DNA of the CDR3: TGTGCCAGCAGCTCTAATCCTAACACCATATATTTT.

The rearrangement joins TRBV7-9 to TRBJ2-7; TRBD1 matches at 7 bases. V trimming: 4 bases; J trimming: 2 bases; junction bases outside the gene matches: 8. The V gene's germline CDR1 is SEHNR and CDR2 FQNEAQ (reference sequence). This CDR3 region has 15 residues. The CDR3 loop is CASSSQTGNPYEQYF. Here the CDR3 DNA reads TGTGCCAGCAGCTCACAGACAGGGAATCCCTACGAGCAGTACTTC.

The V gene is TRBV10-3, the J gene TRBJ1-3; D is unclear. Germline CDR1 reads ENHRY; CDR2 reads SYGVKD. CDR3 length: 12 amino acids. Between the trimmed V and J ends, which lost 6 bases and 1 base, there was a span of 4 bases. CDR3 in DNA: TGTGCCATCAGCGGGTCTGGAAACACCATATATTTT. Its translation is CAISGSGNTIYF.

The gene calls are TRBV6-8 and TRBJ2-2, with 10 bases that match TRBD1. Germline-derived CDR1 and CDR2 are MNHGY and SAAAGT. After removal of 2 bases from V and 2 bases from J, the junction contained 23 bases not matched to a gene. The CDR3 covers 23 residues. The CDR3 here is CASSYGQGVITLKLPGNTGELFF. DNA of the CDR3: TGTGCCAGCAGTTACGGACAGGGGGTGATTACCCTAAAACTCCCCGGTAACACCGGGGAGCTGTTTTTT.

This clone was found a few times. The chain employs TRBV10-3 and TRBJ2-1; perhaps TRBD1 as D (5 bases). Germline CDR1 ENHRY, CDR2 SYGVKD. The CDR3 spans 12 residues. The germline V and J ends were trimmed by 8 bases and 9 bases, with 14 bases remaining between them. CDR3 protein: CAIRSQGSEQFF. The DNA for the CDR3 is TGTGCCATCCGCTCGCAGGGATCTGAGCAGTTCTTC.

The J gene is TRBJ1-3, the V gene TRBV14; TRBD1 matches at 7 bases. J was trimmed by 0 bases and V by 4 bases; bases with no gene match: 9. CDR1 and CDR2 (germline): SGHDN, FVKESK. This CDR3 comprises 17 residues. CDR3 amino acids: CASSPMTGLFSGNTIYF. CDR3 in DNA: TGTGCCAGCAGCCCCATGACAGGGCTCTTCTCTGGAAACACCATATATTTT.